This entry lists 28 T cell receptor beta chains sequenced from one sample in a study of cytomegalovirus exposure and HLA in healthy donors. TCRdb keeps only in-frame clones here, not all; method: immunoSEQ multiplex PCR. The table has tens of thousands of clones, more than 80% seen once. The sequencing input was PBMCs. All receptors derive from a woman aged 18-29 years in good health and CMV-seronegative.

CDR3 coding DNA: TGTGCCAGCAGCCTCGTTTCGGGGGGCACAGATACGCAGTATTTT. Its translation is CASSLVSGGTDTQYF. The chain is built from TRBV28 and TRBJ2-3; tentatively, D is TRBD2 (6 bases). This CDR3 is built from 15 residues. Germline values: CDR1 MDHEN, CDR2 SYDVKM. V lost 6 bases to trimming and J lost 1 base, with 14 bases between them.

The V and J genes are TRBV28 and TRBJ1-4; 9 bases fit TRBD1. V was pared by 5 bases and J by 7 bases, with 5 bases of the junction left unmatched. CDR1 and CDR2 (germline): MDHEN, SYDVKM. The CDR3 runs 14 residues. In nucleotides, the CDR3 is TGTGCCAGCAGTCGGACAGGGGTTAGTGAAAAACTGTTTTTT. Protein sequence: CASSRTGVSEKLFF.

This chain links TRBV7-9 with TRBJ1-2; D is unclear. CDR1 and CDR2 (germline): SEHNR, FQNEAQ (reference sequence). The V end lost 3 bases, the J end lost 2 bases, and 10 bases lay between the germline ends. The CDR3 length is 14 residues. The chain's CDR3 is CASSFVDGNYGYTF. CDR3 bases: TGTGCCAGCAGCTTCGTCGACGGGAACTATGGCTACACCTTC. Together with reference TRBV7-9 and TRBJ1-2, the CDR3 gives the full variable domain: DTGVSQNPRHKITKRGQNVTFRCDPISEHNRLYWYRQTLGQGPEFLTYFQNEAQLEKSRLLSDRFSAERPKGSFSTLEIQRTEQGDSAMYLCASSFVDGNYGYTFGSGTRLTVV.

This rearrangement joins TRBV27 to TRBJ1-6, with a possible D match to TRBD1 (5 bases). The CDR3 runs 14 residues. In germline, CDR1 is MNHEY, CDR2 SMNVEV (reference sequence). V lost 8 bases to trimming and J lost 8 bases, with 16 bases between them. The CDR3 loop reads CASSGEGADSPLHF. CDR3 nucleotide sequence: TGTGCCAGCTCGGGGGAGGGAGCAGATTCACCCCTCCACTTT.

The rearrangement links TRBV7-9 to TRBJ2-5; D might be TRBD2 (5 bases). Germline V gives CDR1 SEHNR, CDR2 FQNEAQ (reference sequence). Trimming took 1 base from V and 5 from J, leaving 11 bases between them. This CDR3 is 14 amino acids long. CDR3: CASSLVVSGETQYF. The CDR3 DNA follows: TGTGCCAGCAGCTTAGTAGTATCGGGGGAGACCCAGTACTTC.

The chain is built from TRBV5-4 and TRBJ2-6; 11 nucleotides line up with TRBD2. Germline assignment: CDR1 SGHNT and CDR2 YYREEE (reference sequence). This CDR3 is 18 amino acids long. With 0 bases clipped from V and 0 bases from J, the junction kept 2 bases outside the gene matches. The CDR3 DNA follows: TGTGCCAGCAGCTTGGCTAGCGGGAGGACCTCTGGGGCCAACGTCCTGACTTTC. Amino acids: CASSLASGRTSGANVLTF.

V gene TRBV12-5 combines with J gene TRBJ1-1; D call uncertain. This CDR3 is built from 17 residues. V was cut by 4 bases and J by 1 base, with 19 bases left in between. Germline assignment: CDR1 LGHNT and CDR2 FRNRAP. CDR3 coding DNA: TGTGCTAGTGGTTCGGACTCCTTGAGAGACGGGAACACTGAAGCTTTCTTT. Translating it yields CASGSDSLRDGNTEAFF.

The table lists this clone with a few counts. The chain has TRBV15 and TRBJ2-1; 8 bases align to TRBD1. Germline-derived CDR1 and CDR2 are LNHNV and YYDKDF (reference sequence). The CDR3 length is 16 residues. J was trimmed by 10 bases and V by 3 bases; bases with no gene match: 14. This chain's CDR3 is CATSRGKGQANFEQFF. In nucleotides, the CDR3 is TGTGCCACCAGCAGGGGCAAGGGACAGGCAAATTTCGAGCAGTTCTTC.

The chain uses TRBV9 and TRBJ2-1; TRBD2 might be the D (7 bases). CDR3 size: 15 residues. V lost 1 base, J lost 9 bases, and 17 bases lay in between. Germline-derived CDR1 and CDR2 are SGDLS and YYNGEE. The CDR3 here is CASSVSGNPDSEQFF. The CDR3 nucleotides are TGTGCCAGCAGCGTAAGCGGGAACCCGGACAGTGAGCAGTTCTTC. The whole variable domain, filled in from reference TRBV9 and TRBJ2-1, reads DSGVTQTPKHLITATGQRVTLRCSPRSGDLSVYWYQQSLDQGLQFLIQYYNGEERAKGNILERFSAQQFPDLHSELNLSSLELGDSALYFCASSVSGNPDSEQFFGPGTRLTVL.

The gene calls are TRBV20-1 and TRBJ2-1; D is perhaps TRBD1 (6 bases). The CDR3 contains 10 residues. V was pared by 8 bases and J by 12 bases, with 14 bases between. Looked up from germline, CDR1 is DFQATT and CDR2 is SNEGSKA (reference sequence). The CDR3 spells CSTYRESQFF. In DNA form, the CDR3 reads TGCAGTACGTACAGGGAATCGCAGTTCTTC.

The count of this clone is one. V and J are TRBV9 and TRBJ2-1; 11 nucleotides agree with TRBD2. Germline CDR1 is SGDLS and CDR2 is YYNGEE. This CDR3 has 18 residues. After removal of 4 bases from V and 8 bases from J, the junction contained 17 bases not matched to a gene. In nucleotides, the CDR3 is TGTGCCAGCAGCCTAAGAACAGGGGCTAGCGGGGGGTTGGATGAGCAGTTCTTC. This sequence encodes CASSLRTGASGGLDEQFF.

This sequence joins TRBV5-1 and TRBJ2-7; 7 bases are shared with TRBD1. The CDR3 totals 14 residues. The V gene's germline CDR1 is SGHRS and CDR2 YFSETQ. The V gene end was trimmed by 7 bases and the J gene end by 2 bases; junction bases not matched to a gene: 9. CDR3 nucleotide sequence: TGCGCCAGCTCTCCAGGGGGATTCGCCTACGAGCAGTACTTC. Translation: CASSPGGFAYEQYF.

V usage is TRBV5-1 and J usage is TRBJ2-1, with TRBD2 as a possible D gene (5 bases). The germline CDR1 and CDR2 sequences are SGHRS and YFSETQ. The CDR3 is 14 amino acids. Trimming removed 1 base from V and 9 bases from J, with 14 bases in between. For the CDR3, the DNA is TGCGCCAGCAGCTTGAGTCAGGTCGGAGGTGAGCAGTTCTTC. It specifies CASSLSQVGGEQFF.

V is TRBV30 and J is TRBJ1-1; no firm D call. The germline CDR1 and CDR2 sequences are GTSNPN and SVGIG (reference sequence). V was trimmed by 4 bases and J by 1 base, leaving 10 bases between them. The CDR3 totals 13 residues. CDR3 in amino acids: CAWTSFGNTEAFF. Written as DNA, the CDR3 is TGTGCCTGGACCTCTTTCGGGAACACTGAAGCTTTCTTT.

This clone was observed a few times. The V call is TRBV27, the J call TRBJ1-5; 7 positions agree with TRBD1. Trimming cost V 3 bases and J 6 bases; bases outside gene matches: 5. Germline CDR1 is MNHEY and CDR2 is SMNVEV (reference sequence). The CDR3 is 14 amino acids. CDR3 in DNA: TGTGCCAGCAGTTTCGACAGGGTTTCTCAGCCCCAGCATTTT. Residues: CASSFDRVSQPQHF.

The V and J genes are TRBV28 and TRBJ2-1; the match to TRBD1 covers 8 bases. Germline V lookup: CDR1 MDHEN, CDR2 SYDVKM. Germline trimming cut 7 bases from V and 2 bases from J; bases unmatched to any gene: 10. This CDR3 comprises 16 residues. CDR3 region: CASIPPDRGPYNEQFF. CDR3 DNA sequence: TGTGCCAGCATTCCCCCAGACAGGGGACCCTACAATGAGCAGTTCTTC.

The chain links TRBV28 to TRBJ2-7, with 8 positions matching TRBD2. This CDR3 contains 13 residues. Germline V gene sequence: CDR1 MDHEN, CDR2 SYDVKM. The ends lost 5 bases at V and 5 bases at J; junction bases unmatched: 5. Here the CDR3 reads CASSTGGPHEQYF. The CDR3 DNA reads TGTGCCAGCAGTACGGGGGGGCCCCACGAGCAGTACTTC.

The V gene is TRBV7-2, the J gene TRBJ1-4; the D gene is possibly TRBD1 (5 bases). Germline CDR1 reads SGHTA; CDR2 reads FQGNSA. The CDR3 sequence is 14 residues long. Trimming removed 8 bases from V and 6 bases from J, with 16 bases in between. DNA for the CDR3: TGTGCCAGCGCCGTCGGGGGATCTGATGAAAAACTGTTTTTT. This codes for CASAVGGSDEKLFF. Full variable domain (missing parts from reference TRBV7-2 and TRBJ1-4): GAGVSQSPSNKVTEKGKDVELRCDPISGHTALYWYRQSLGQGLEFLIYFQGNSAPDKSGLPSDRFSAERTGGSVSTLTIQRTQQEDSAVYLCASAVGGSDEKLFFGSGTQLSVL.

This chain links TRBV7-9 with TRBJ1-4, with D unresolved. The length of the CDR3 is 14 residues. V was trimmed by 3 bases and J by 4 bases, leaving 9 bases between them. CDR1 and CDR2 (germline): SEHNR, FQNEAQ (reference sequence). The chain's CDR3 is CASSFGQDNEKLFF. The CDR3 nucleotides read TGTGCCAGCAGCTTCGGTCAAGATAATGAAAAACTGTTTTTT.

The genes are TRBV30 and TRBJ2-7; D possibly corresponds to TRBD1 (6 bases). The V gene lost 5 bases and the J gene lost 9 bases, with 14 bases spanning the gap. The CDR3 consists of 11 residues. Germline loops: CDR1 GTSNPN, CDR2 SVGIG (reference sequence). CDR3 DNA sequence: TGTGCCTGGGGGGGCACGGTGAGGCAGTACTTC. It encodes CAWGGTVRQYF.

DNA for the CDR3: TGTGCCAGCAGCACAGGGGGCTCTGGGGCCAACGTCCTGACTTTC. Its translation: CASSTGGSGANVLTF. V usage is TRBV28 and J usage is TRBJ2-6; 8 nucleotides match TRBD1. Germline values: CDR1 MDHEN, CDR2 SYDVKM. V dropped 6 bases and J dropped 0; count of bases not matched to a gene: 1. This CDR3 is 15 amino acids long.

This clone has a single count. CDR3 amino acids: CASSLVGQGGEQYF. CDR3 nucleotides: TGTGCCAGCAGCTTAGTGGGGCAGGGGGGCGAGCAGTACTTC. The J gene is TRBJ2-7, the V gene TRBV11-2; possibly TRBD1 for D (7 bases). Trimming shortened V by 1 base and J by 6 bases, and 13 bases separated the two germline ends. CDR1 SGHAT and CDR2 FQNNGV come from the germline V gene. CDR3 length equals 14 residues.

In this sample, this clone turned up once. This chain links TRBV6-5 with TRBJ2-7; D possibly corresponds to TRBD2 (5 bases). Germline CDR1 reads MNHEY; CDR2 reads SVGAGI. This CDR3 contains 12 residues. V lost 5 bases, J lost 7 bases, and 12 bases lay in between. Here the CDR3 DNA reads TGTGCCAGCAGTACCGGGGTAGCGGAGCAGTACTTC. Its protein product is CASSTGVAEQYF.

The rearrangement joins TRBV2 to TRBJ2-7; the D is unclear. The CDR3 is made up of 12 amino acids. V gave up 6 bases and J gave up 0 bases, with 6 bases separating them. CDR1 SNHLY and CDR2 FYNNEI come from the germline V gene. The CDR3 loop reads CASRAVSYEQYF. The CDR3 coding sequence is TGTGCCAGCAGGGCGGTCTCCTACGAGCAGTACTTC.

The genes are TRBV2 and TRBJ1-5; 7 bases agree with TRBD1. Losses at the gene ends were 1 base for V and 0 bases for J; bases not matched to a gene: 6. CDR1 and CDR2 (germline): SNHLY, FYNNEI. The CDR3 has 17 residues. This CDR3 is CASSEVGTVHSNQPQHF. The CDR3 region has the DNA TGTGCCAGCAGTGAAGTTGGGACAGTTCATAGCAATCAGCCCCAGCATTTT.

The rearrangement links TRBV2 to TRBJ1-5; D call uncertain. Germline CDR1 and CDR2: SNHLY and FYNNEI. Trimming removed 2 bases from V and 5 bases from J, with 16 bases in between. There are 16 residues in the CDR3. CDR3 sequence: CASSELARRTDQPQHF. In DNA form, the CDR3 reads TGTGCCAGCAGTGAATTGGCCCGGAGGACGGATCAGCCCCAGCATTTT. The entire variable domain, with the rest obtained from reference TRBV2 and TRBJ1-5, is as follows: EPEVTQTPSHQVTQMGQEVILRCVPISNHLYFYWYRQILGQKVEFLVSFYNNEISEKSEIFDDQFSVERPDGSNFTLKIRSTKLEDSAMYFCASSELARRTDQPQHFGDGTRLSIL.

V and J are TRBV5-1 and TRBJ1-1; 7 bases fit TRBD1. The ends lost 4 bases at V and 0 bases at J; junction bases unmatched: 3. The V gene's germline CDR1 is SGHRS and CDR2 YFSETQ. The CDR3 extends over 14 amino acids. The CDR3 DNA reads as TGCGCCAGCAGCCCGGGACAGATGAACACTGAAGCTTTCTTT. This translates into CASSPGQMNTEAFF.

The chain employs TRBV4-1 and TRBJ2-1; possible D gene TRBD1, 7 bases. Trimming removed 0 bases at V and 10 bases at J, with 22 bases between. This CDR3 has 17 amino acids. The V gene's germline CDR1 is MGHRA and CDR2 YSYEKL. The CDR3 bases are TGCGCCAGCAGCCAAGAGCGAAGGAGGGGGCGAATCTTGGAGCAGTTCTTC. This translates into CASSQERRRGRILEQFF.